The TCR beta chain described here comes from a study of blood T cells in healthy people across ages. A second 7 to 11 cycle PCR used barcoded and J-beta primers. TCRdb re-called the 5' RACE reads through MiXCR, storing one row per CDR3 protein. The table includes around 650,000 distinct CDR3 sequences, about 32% detected once. Trimming took 7 bases from V and 1 from J; bases not matched to a gene: 16. This CDR3 is 18 amino acids long. The sequencing sample was made of blood. J is TRBJ1-1 and V is TRBV12-3 or TRBV12-4; the match to TRBD1 covers 9 bases. This TCR was sampled from a woman of 80 years or more in good health. Here the CDR3 reads CASTDPGYRGHGNTEAFF. CDR3 DNA: TGTGCCAGCACCGACCCAGGGTACAGGGGGCATGGGAACACTGAAGCTTTCTTT.